These T cell receptor beta chains were read from a single sample in a study of cytomegalovirus exposure and HLA in healthy donors. Measured with immunoSEQ multiplex PCR; TCRdb has only the in-frame clones, and not every one. Of 85,000 to 120,000 clones listed, more than 65% are singletons. Sequencing was carried out using PBMCs. These receptors all come from a woman in her fifties or sixties in good health and CMV-seropositive. Each CDR3 is given with its conserved first and last residue. The D gene is left open where the match is weak. Expanded clones are given a class, and other clones once, few, many or no size at all.

j_gene: TRBJ2-5
v_gene: TRBV18
d_gene: TRBD1
abundance: few
CDR3nt: TGTGCCAGCTCACCACCGAGGGGGCCCCAAGAGACCCAGTACTTC
CDR3aa: CASSPPRGPQETQYF

j_gene: TRBJ2-3
v_gene: TRBV7-2
d_gene: .
abundance: .
CDR3nt: TGTGCCAGCAGCTCAGGAGGCGGGGGCGGCGGAGATACGCAGTATTTT
CDR3aa: CASSSGGGGGGDTQYF

j_gene: TRBJ1-6
v_gene: TRBV28
d_gene: .
abundance: .
CDR3nt: TGTGCCAGCAGTTCGGGACTCTCCTATAATTCACCCCTCCACTTT
CDR3aa: CASSSGLSYNSPLHF

j_gene: TRBJ1-2
v_gene: TRBV7-8
d_gene: TRBD1
abundance: .
CDR3nt: TGTGCCAGCAGCTTAGGGGACAGGGGAAGGTATGGCTACACCTTC
CDR3aa: CASSLGDRGRYGYTF

j_gene: TRBJ2-5
v_gene: TRBV19
d_gene: .
abundance: .
CDR3nt: TGTGCCAGTAGTACTGGGCCCCACGGAGAGACCCAGTACTTC
CDR3aa: CASSTGPHGETQYF

j_gene: TRBJ2-3
v_gene: TRBV6-1
d_gene: .
abundance: .
CDR3nt: TGTGCCAGCAGTGAGCACCGGGACACAGATACGCAGTATTTT
CDR3aa: CASSEHRDTDTQYF

j_gene: TRBJ1-5
v_gene: TRBV29-1
d_gene: TRBD1
abundance: .
CDR3nt: TGCAGCGCGGGACAGGGTGTGCGTCAGCCCCAGCATTTT
CDR3aa: CSAGQGVRQPQHF

j_gene: TRBJ1-6
v_gene: TRBV30
d_gene: .
abundance: .
CDR3nt: TGTGCCTGGAGTGTACTTGAATCACCCCTCCACTTT
CDR3aa: CAWSVLESPLHF

j_gene: TRBJ1-2
v_gene: TRBV4-3
d_gene: .
abundance: .
CDR3nt: TGCGCCAGCAGCCAAGATGGGGTCAGGGCTGGGGGCTACACCTTC
CDR3aa: CASSQDGVRAGGYTF

j_gene: TRBJ2-3
v_gene: TRBV2
d_gene: .
abundance: .
CDR3nt: TGTGCCAGCAGTGCGGGGGATACGCAGTATTTT
CDR3aa: CASSAGDTQYF

j_gene: TRBJ1-5
v_gene: TRBV27
d_gene: .
abundance: .
CDR3nt: TGTGCCAGCAGACATGCTACGTGGACCACGCCATCACGGGGGAAGCCCCAGCATTTT
CDR3aa: CASRHATWTTPSRGKPQHF

j_gene: TRBJ2-6
v_gene: TRBV5-1
d_gene: .
abundance: .
CDR3nt: TGCGCCAGCACAACAGGCGGGGCCAACGTCCTGACTTTC
CDR3aa: CASTTGGANVLTF

j_gene: TRBJ1-1
v_gene: TRBV4-3
d_gene: .
abundance: .
CDR3nt: TGCGCCAGCAGCCAAAACGCGGAAGGGCGGGATGAAGCTTTCTTT
CDR3aa: CASSQNAEGRDEAFF

j_gene: TRBJ1-2
v_gene: TRBV19
d_gene: .
abundance: .
CDR3nt: TGTGCCACTTTGGGGGGGGTGAGTGGCTATGGCTACACCTTC
CDR3aa: CATLGGVSGYGYTF

j_gene: TRBJ2-6
v_gene: TRBV21-1
d_gene: .
abundance: few
CDR3nt: TGTGCCAGCAGCAAATGCGGGGCAGGGACCTCTGGGGCCAACGTCCTGACTTTC
CDR3aa: CASSKCGAGTSGANVLTF

j_gene: TRBJ1-1
v_gene: TRBV7-3
d_gene: TRBD1
abundance: .
CDR3nt: TGTGCCAGCAGCTTACAGGGACAGGGTTACACTGAAGCTTTCTTT
CDR3aa: CASSLQGQGYTEAFF

j_gene: TRBJ1-2
v_gene: TRBV6-1
d_gene: TRBD1
abundance: .
CDR3nt: TGTGCCAGCAGTGCTTTGGGACAGGGGTATGGCTACACCTTC
CDR3aa: CASSALGQGYGYTF

j_gene: TRBJ1-4
v_gene: TRBV10-3
d_gene: TRBD1
abundance: .
CDR3nt: TGTGCCATCAGTGAGTCGGGGACAGGAGGAGAAAAACTGTTTTTT
CDR3aa: CAISESGTGGEKLFF

j_gene: TRBJ1-4
v_gene: TRBV2
d_gene: TRBD1
abundance: .
CDR3nt: TGTGCCACTAACAGGGGGGTTGACGAAAAACTGTTTTTT
CDR3aa: CATNRGVDEKLFF

j_gene: TRBJ2-1
v_gene: TRBV6-6
d_gene: TRBD2
abundance: .
CDR3nt: TGTGCCAGCAGTTACCCTAGCGGGGGGGTAGGTGAGCAGTTCTTC
CDR3aa: CASSYPSGGVGEQFF

j_gene: TRBJ2-2
v_gene: TRBV7-9
d_gene: .
abundance: .
CDR3nt: TGTGCCAGCAGCCCACACAGGGGACTTGGCGGGGAGCTGTTTTTT
CDR3aa: CASSPHRGLGGELFF

j_gene: TRBJ2-3
v_gene: TRBV4-2
d_gene: TRBD2
abundance: .
CDR3nt: TGTGCCAGCAGCCAAGATCCTAGCGGGGGGGCCGGAGATACGCAGTATTTT
CDR3aa: CASSQDPSGGAGDTQYF

j_gene: TRBJ2-3
v_gene: TRBV5-1
d_gene: TRBD2
abundance: .
CDR3nt: TGCGCCAGCACCAGCGGGGACCTCACAGATACGCAGTATTTT
CDR3aa: CASTSGDLTDTQYF

j_gene: TRBJ2-2
v_gene: TRBV2
d_gene: .
abundance: .
CDR3nt: TGTGCCAGCAGTGGACAGACGATACACACCGGGGAGCTGTTTTTT
CDR3aa: CASSGQTIHTGELFF

j_gene: TRBJ2-7
v_gene: TRBV15
d_gene: .
abundance: .
CDR3nt: TGTGCCACCAGCAGAGCGGAGGGGGCATACCCCTACGAGCAGTACTTC
CDR3aa: CATSRAEGAYPYEQYF

j_gene: TRBJ1-3
v_gene: TRBV28
d_gene: .
abundance: .
CDR3nt: TGTGCCAGCACCCCCCCAGGGCTCTCTGGAAACACCATATATTTT
CDR3aa: CASTPPGLSGNTIYF

j_gene: TRBJ2-2
v_gene: TRBV7-9
d_gene: .
abundance: .
CDR3nt: TGTGCCAGCAGCTCACGGTTCGGGGGAGAGAGGCCAAACACCGGGGAGCTGTTTTTT
CDR3aa: CASSSRFGGERPNTGELFF

j_gene: TRBJ2-7
v_gene: TRBV6-1
d_gene: TRBD1
abundance: .
CDR3nt: TGTGCCAGCGGGACAGGGGGCCTCCTTGACGAGGAGCAGTACTTC
CDR3aa: CASGTGGLLDEEQYF

j_gene: TRBJ2-5
v_gene: TRBV5-4
d_gene: TRBD2
abundance: few
CDR3nt: TGTGCCAGCAGCGGCTGGGGACTAGAAGGAGAGACCCAGTACTTC
CDR3aa: CASSGWGLEGETQYF

j_gene: TRBJ1-2
v_gene: TRBV7-9
d_gene: .
abundance: .
CDR3nt: TGTGCCAGCAGCCCCCGGAGCAGGGGTCTAGCTAACTATGGCTACACCTTC
CDR3aa: CASSPRSRGLANYGYTF

j_gene: TRBJ1-6
v_gene: TRBV6-1
d_gene: .
abundance: .
CDR3nt: TGTGCCAGCAGTGAAGTACTACCCCTCCACTTT
CDR3aa: CASSEVLPLHF

j_gene: TRBJ1-1
v_gene: TRBV27
d_gene: TRBD1
abundance: .
CDR3nt: TGTGCCAGCAGCCGGACAGGGGTGAACACTGAAGCTTTCTTT
CDR3aa: CASSRTGVNTEAFF

j_gene: TRBJ2-3
v_gene: TRBV5-1
d_gene: .
abundance: .
CDR3nt: TGCGCCAGCAGCTTTAGTCTACAGGGCACAGATACGCAGTATTTT
CDR3aa: CASSFSLQGTDTQYF

j_gene: TRBJ1-6
v_gene: TRBV7-9
d_gene: .
abundance: .
CDR3nt: TGTGCCAGCAGCTTTTCGAATTCACCCCTCCACTTT
CDR3aa: CASSFSNSPLHF

j_gene: TRBJ1-1
v_gene: TRBV7-9
d_gene: .
abundance: .
CDR3nt: TGTGCCAGCAGTTCTGAGGAGGGGCTGCGAGCTTTCTTT
CDR3aa: CASSSEEGLRAFF

j_gene: TRBJ2-3
v_gene: TRBV10-2
d_gene: TRBD2
abundance: .
CDR3nt: TGCGCCAGCAGTGAGTCAGGCGGGGGGCGCCCAGATACGCAGTATTTT
CDR3aa: CASSESGGGRPDTQYF

j_gene: TRBJ1-2
v_gene: TRBV7-9
d_gene: TRBD1
abundance: .
CDR3nt: TGTGCCAGCAGTACGCCGATCCACCCAGGACAGGGGGCTTCCCGAGAGTACACCTTC
CDR3aa: CASSTPIHPGQGASREYTF

j_gene: TRBJ1-2
v_gene: TRBV9
d_gene: TRBD1
abundance: .
CDR3nt: TGTGCCAGCAGCGCGTCGACAGGGCTATTGGGCTACACCTTC
CDR3aa: CASSASTGLLGYTF

j_gene: TRBJ2-7
v_gene: TRBV7-9
d_gene: TRBD2
abundance: .
CDR3nt: TGTGCCAGCAGCTTAGCGTTTCAGCGGGGGGACTACGAGCAGTACTTC
CDR3aa: CASSLAFQRGDYEQYF

j_gene: TRBJ2-7
v_gene: TRBV4-3
d_gene: TRBD1
abundance: .
CDR3nt: TGCGCCAGCAGCGTTGACAGGGGATACGAGCAGTACTTC
CDR3aa: CASSVDRGYEQYF

j_gene: TRBJ1-1
v_gene: TRBV30
d_gene: .
abundance: .
CDR3nt: TGTGCCTGGAGTGTAGTGGCAAGCGCGAACACTGAAGCTTTCTTT
CDR3aa: CAWSVVASANTEAFF

j_gene: TRBJ1-2
v_gene: TRBV14
d_gene: .
abundance: few
CDR3nt: TGTGCCAGCAGCCAAGATATGGACGGCGGGGGTTATGGCTACACCTTC
CDR3aa: CASSQDMDGGGYGYTF

j_gene: TRBJ2-5
v_gene: TRBV5-5
d_gene: TRBD2
abundance: .
CDR3nt: TGTGCCAGCAGCTCCTTCGGGGGGGCCCCGGAGACCCAGTACTTC
CDR3aa: CASSSFGGAPETQYF